This TCR beta chain was found in a study of cytomegalovirus exposure and HLA in healthy donors. Study results and limitations: Later work associated fewer than 20,000 TCR beta sequences with HLA alleles at 0.05 false discovery rate. The later analysis indicated that the majority of CMV-associated TCR beta chains appeared HLA-restricted.

V was clipped by 4 bases and J by 2 bases; unmatched bases: 17. The CDR3 sequence is 18 residues long. Germline V gives CDR1 SGHNT, CDR2 YYREEE (reference sequence). In the case of this clone: What it binds is not known.

The PCR was carried out with 60 Vbeta primers and 13 Jbeta primers. Produced via immunoSEQ multiplex PCR; TCRdb's table is partial and in-frame only. The table records some 210,000 clones, roughly 76% of them present only once. The V gene is TRBV5-4, the J gene TRBJ1-1; TRBD1 aligns across 7 bases. This receptor was identified in a woman aged 30 to 39 in good health and CMV-seropositive. The sample taken for sequencing was PBMCs. DNA of the CDR3: TGTGCCAGCAGCCAGGGGGTGGGGGTAGGGCTACTAAACACTGAAGCTTTCTTT. Its translation: CASSQGVGVGLLNTEAFF.